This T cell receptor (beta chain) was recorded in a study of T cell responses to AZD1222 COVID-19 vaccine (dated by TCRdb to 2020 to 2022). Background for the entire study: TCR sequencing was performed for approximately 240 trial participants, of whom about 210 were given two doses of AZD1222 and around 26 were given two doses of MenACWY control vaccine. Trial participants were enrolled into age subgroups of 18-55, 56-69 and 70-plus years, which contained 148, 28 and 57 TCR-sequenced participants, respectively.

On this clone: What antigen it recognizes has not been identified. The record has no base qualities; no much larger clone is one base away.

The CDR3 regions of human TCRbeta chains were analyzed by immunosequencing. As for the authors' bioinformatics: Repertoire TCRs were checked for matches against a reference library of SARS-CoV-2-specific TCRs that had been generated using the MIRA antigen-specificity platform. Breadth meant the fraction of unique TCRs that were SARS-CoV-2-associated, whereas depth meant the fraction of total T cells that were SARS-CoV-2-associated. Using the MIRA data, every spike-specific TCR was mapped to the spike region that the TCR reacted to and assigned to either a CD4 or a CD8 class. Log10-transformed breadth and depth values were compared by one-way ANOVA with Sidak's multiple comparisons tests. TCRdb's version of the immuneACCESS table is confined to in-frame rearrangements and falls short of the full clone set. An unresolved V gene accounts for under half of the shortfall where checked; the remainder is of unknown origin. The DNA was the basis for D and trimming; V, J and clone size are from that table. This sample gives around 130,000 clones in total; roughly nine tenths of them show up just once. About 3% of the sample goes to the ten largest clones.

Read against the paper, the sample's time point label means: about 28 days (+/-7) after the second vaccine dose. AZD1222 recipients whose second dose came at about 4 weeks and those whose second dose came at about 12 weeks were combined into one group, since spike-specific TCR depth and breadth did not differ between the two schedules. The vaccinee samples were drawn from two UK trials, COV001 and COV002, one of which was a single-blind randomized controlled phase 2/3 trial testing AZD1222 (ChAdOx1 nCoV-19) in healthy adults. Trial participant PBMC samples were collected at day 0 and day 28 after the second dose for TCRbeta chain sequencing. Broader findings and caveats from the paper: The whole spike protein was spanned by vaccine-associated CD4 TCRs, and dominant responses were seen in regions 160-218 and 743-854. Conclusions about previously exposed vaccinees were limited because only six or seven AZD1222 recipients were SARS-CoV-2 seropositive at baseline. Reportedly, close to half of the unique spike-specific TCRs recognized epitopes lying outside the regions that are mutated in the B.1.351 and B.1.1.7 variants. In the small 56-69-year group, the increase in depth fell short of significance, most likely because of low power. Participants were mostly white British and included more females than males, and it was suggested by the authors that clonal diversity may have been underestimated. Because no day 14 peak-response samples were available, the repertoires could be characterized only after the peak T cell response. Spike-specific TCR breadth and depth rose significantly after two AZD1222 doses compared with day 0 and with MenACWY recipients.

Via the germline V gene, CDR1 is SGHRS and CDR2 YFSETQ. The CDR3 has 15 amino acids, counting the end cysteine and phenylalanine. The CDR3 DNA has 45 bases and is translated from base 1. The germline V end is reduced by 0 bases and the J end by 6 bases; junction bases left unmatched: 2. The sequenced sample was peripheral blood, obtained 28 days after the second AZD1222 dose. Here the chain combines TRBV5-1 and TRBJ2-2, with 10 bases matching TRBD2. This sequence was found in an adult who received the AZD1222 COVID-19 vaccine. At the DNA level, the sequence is TGCGCCAGCAGCTTGGTTAGCGGGGGGCCCGGGGAGCTGTTTTTT. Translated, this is CASSLVSGGPGELFF.